This TCR beta chain was found in a study of blood T cells in healthy people across ages. A sample-barcoded 5' primer and a J-beta primer mix were used in a second PCR of roughly 7 to 11 cycles. Tagging of each cDNA molecule was performed by a template-switch adaptor with 12 random nucleotides. TCRdb reprocessed the 5' RACE reads with MiXCR, giving one entry per CDR3 protein. The repertoire holds around 990,000 distinct CDR3 sequences, around two fifths seen once, with around 13% in the top ten. A few counts support this clonotype. As yet, its antigen is unknown. This CDR3 has 11 residues. Trimming stripped 4 bases from V and 11 bases from J, with 9 bases between. Germline loops: CDR1 MNHEY, CDR2 SVGEGT. Study-wide results and limits: Samples with more naive T cells showed higher observed beta diversity.

Material for sequencing was blood. V and J are TRBV6-2 or TRBV6-3 and TRBJ2-1; possibly TRBD2 for D (5 bases). The sequence was obtained from a man aged 18 to 35 in good health. The CDR3 region is CASSSGKKQFF. CDR3 coding DNA: TGTGCCAGCAGTTCGGGGAAGAAGCAGTTCTTC.